This T cell receptor (beta chain) was sequenced in a study of naive and memory T cell subsets. Study findings and constraints: Naive repertoires, especially CD8, held a few larger clonotypes, possibly memory cells re-expressing CD45RA. The power law exponent of TCR abundance differed between naive and memory cells.

Both TRBC1 and TRBC2 were covered by a beta constant-region primer of two equimolar oligonucleotides. The ligated cDNA underwent four PCR rounds using SP2 and nested alpha and beta constant-region primers. TCRdb re-analysed the UMI-ligation and nested PCR reads in MiXCR, keeping a single row per CDR3 protein. The table records roughly 100,000 distinct CDR3 sequences, about 11% of them present only once. This clonotype has more than one count but fewer than ten. The antigen is not known. CDR1 is SEHNR, CDR2 FQNEAQ, per germline (reference sequence). The V gene lost 5 bases and the J gene lost 8 bases, with 9 bases spanning the gap. CDR3 length equals 11 residues. After CD4 positive bead selection, the CD4-negative fraction gave CD8 T cells.

This chain links TRBV7-9 with TRBJ1-2; D uncertain. Sequenced: naive CD4+ T cells from blood. This clonotype was obtained from a human donor in good health. The CDR3 bases are TGTGCCAGCAGCCCCCGATTAGGCTACACCTTC. This gives the protein CASSPRLGYTF.